What follows describes a single TCR beta chain. The sample is drawn from a study of CD8+CD57+ T cells in acquired aplastic anemia. According to the study, genomic DNA was the template for TCR beta VDJ and CDR3 profiling. From the reads, TCRdb called clonotypes with MiXCR, one entry per CDR3 protein. Among 250,000 to 300,000 distinct CDR3 sequences listed, approximately 56% were seen once. The sample comprised sorted CD4+, CD8+, or CD8+CD57+ T cells (not recorded which) from PBMCs. This TCR was sampled from a human donor with severe aplastic anemia or a healthy control (not recorded which).

The CDR3 region is CASSVALGQFMNTEAFF. In nucleotides, the CDR3 is TGTGCCAGCAGCGTAGCACTGGGACAGTTCATGAACACTGAAGCTTTCTTT. V and J are TRBV9 and TRBJ1-1; 7 bases agree with TRBD1. Germline CDR1 SGDLS, CDR2 YYNGEE. J gave up 0 bases and V 0 bases, and 8 bases lay outside the gene matches. The CDR3 totals 17 residues.